A single sample gave rise to the 16 T cell receptor beta chains below, sequenced in a study of T cell responses to AZD1222 COVID-19 vaccine. The table came from immunoSEQ multiplex PCR; TCRdb's copy has only in-frame clones and leaves some out. The sample lists fewer than 130,000 clones; approximately 90% were seen once. The sample in question was peripheral blood, obtained on day 0 of AZD1222 vaccination. The receptors originated from an adult in good health.

The V gene is TRBV19, the J gene TRBJ1-1, with TRBD1 identical over 9 bases. The CDR3 spans 14 residues. Germline CDR1 reads LNHDA; CDR2 reads SQIVND (reference sequence). The V and J ends lost 5 bases and 1 base, in that order; junction bases with no gene match: 2. This CDR3 is CASSSGQGNTEAFF. CDR3 coding DNA: TGTGCCAGTAGTTCGGGACAGGGGAACACTGAAGCTTTCTTT.

The chain recombines TRBV9 with TRBJ1-1; D call uncertain. The V gene lost 0 bases and the J gene lost 0 bases, with 9 bases spanning the gap. Germline values: CDR1 SGDLS, CDR2 YYNGEE. The CDR3 runs 15 residues. CDR3 in DNA: TGTGCCAGCAGCGTAGAACCAGGCATGAACACTGAAGCTTTCTTT. As protein: CASSVEPGMNTEAFF. The whole variable domain, remainder taken from reference TRBV9 and TRBJ1-1, is DSGVTQTPKHLITATGQRVTLRCSPRSGDLSVYWYQQSLDQGLQFLIQYYNGEERAKGNILERFSAQQFPDLHSELNLSSLELGDSALYFCASSVEPGMNTEAFFGQGTRLTVV.

CDR3 loop: CATHRDREANYGYTF. Written as DNA, the CDR3 is TGTGCCACCCACCGGGACAGGGAGGCTAACTATGGCTACACCTTC. V is TRBV24-1 and J is TRBJ1-2; 9 nucleotides line up with TRBD1. This CDR3 region has 15 residues. V lost 9 bases to trimming and J lost 0 bases; unmatched junction nucleotides: 7. Germline lookup yields CDR1 KGHDR and CDR2 SFDVKD.

V usage is TRBV30 and J usage is TRBJ1-2; D unresolved. Trimming took 0 bases from V and 8 from J, leaving 10 bases between them. The CDR3 runs to 12 residues. The germline CDR1 and CDR2 sequences are GTSNPN and SVGIG (reference sequence). The CDR3 coding sequence is TGTGCCTGGAGTGTAGGCGATCCGGGCTACACCTTC. It specifies CAWSVGDPGYTF.

The chain joins TRBV19 to TRBJ1-5, with D possibly being TRBD1 (6 bases). The CDR3 covers 13 residues. Germline values: CDR1 LNHDA, CDR2 SQIVND (reference sequence). Trimming left V 5 bases short and J 4 bases short, with 9 bases between. CDR3 coding DNA: TGTGCCAGTAGTTGGGGGCTAAATCAGCCCCAGCATTTT. Encoded protein: CASSWGLNQPQHF.

This CDR3 is CASSYIGVTEAFF. The DNA of the CDR3 is TGTGCCAGCAGTTACATAGGGGTAACTGAAGCTTTCTTT. This rearrangement joins TRBV6-5 to TRBJ1-1; D may be TRBD1 (5 bases). In germline, CDR1 is MNHEY, CDR2 SVGAGI. Trimming took 2 bases from V and 5 from J, leaving 9 bases between them. The CDR3 loop spans 13 amino acids.

The chain joins TRBV2 to TRBJ1-4; D gene ambiguous. CDR3 size: 14 residues. Germline values: CDR1 SNHLY, CDR2 FYNNEI. Trimming stripped 7 bases from V and 0 bases from J, with 9 bases between. In DNA form, the CDR3 reads TGTGCCAGCACAAAGATTGCAACTAATGAAAAACTGTTTTTT. This sequence encodes CASTKIATNEKLFF.

This sequence joins TRBV6-5 and TRBJ2-5; unclear D gene. Germline lookup yields CDR1 MNHEY and CDR2 SVGAGI. CDR3 size: 12 residues. V dropped 10 bases and J dropped 1 base, with 10 bases sitting between them. In nucleotides, the CDR3 is TGTGCCACCGGGCGGAGCCAAGAGACCCAGTACTTC. It yields the protein CATGRSQETQYF.

The chain uses TRBV2 and TRBJ1-3; D perhaps matches TRBD1 (6 bases). The CDR3 loop spans 15 amino acids. Trimming shortened V by 1 base and J by 1 base, and 8 bases separated the two germline ends. Germline loops: CDR1 SNHLY, CDR2 FYNNEI. The DNA for the CDR3 is TGTGCCAGCAGTGAAGACAGGGCATCTGGAAACACCATATATTTT. It yields the protein CASSEDRASGNTIYF.

The chain joins TRBV4-2 to TRBJ1-4, with a weak D call TRBD1 (5 bases). This CDR3 comprises 15 residues. The germline CDR1 and CDR2 sequences are LGHNA and YNFKEQ. The V end lost 0 bases, the J end lost 1 base, and 6 bases lay between the germline ends. The CDR3 DNA reads as TGTGCCAGCAGCCAAGAAGGGGTAACTAATGAAAAACTGTTTTTT. Encoded protein: CASSQEGVTNEKLFF.

The chain recombines TRBV12-3 or TRBV12-4 with TRBJ1-2; no firm D call. The CDR3 covers 12 residues. V was shortened by 5 bases and J by 2 bases, with 6 bases between the two germline ends. CDR3 in DNA: TGTGCCAGCAGTAACACCAACTATGGCTACACCTTC. Its translation: CASSNTNYGYTF.

This clone showed up just once. The chain recombines TRBV29-1 with TRBJ1-1, with D perhaps matching TRBD1 (6 bases). The CDR3 is made up of 12 amino acids. The germline V gene has CDR1 SQVTM and CDR2 ANQGSEA. The V end was cut by 6 bases, the J end by 2 bases, with 10 bases between. In DNA form, the CDR3 reads TGCAGCGTCCTACAGGGAAACACTGAAGCTTTCTTT. Protein product: CSVLQGNTEAFF.

The chain joins TRBV7-9 to TRBJ1-5; TRBD1 is a possible D gene (5 bases). This CDR3 comprises 14 residues. V lost 5 bases and J 4 bases, leaving 12 bases between the germline ends. Germline V gives CDR1 SEHNR, CDR2 FQNEAQ (reference sequence). The CDR3 DNA reads as TGTGCCAGCAGCCCACCCGGGACTAATCAGCCCCAGCATTTT. Its translation is CASSPPGTNQPQHF.

This sequence joins TRBV5-1 and TRBJ1-5, with 7 bases identical to TRBD1. Germline CDR1 and CDR2: SGHRS and YFSETQ. This CDR3 is built from 14 residues. The V segment lost 2 bases and the J segment 6 bases; nucleotides outside the gene matches: 5. This CDR3 reads CASSLGTESQPQHF. Written as DNA, the CDR3 is TGCGCCAGCAGCTTAGGGACAGAGTCTCAGCCCCAGCATTTT.

The chain is built from TRBV7-8 and TRBJ2-3; 11 nucleotides align to TRBD2. Germline V lookup: CDR1 SGHVS, CDR2 FQNEAQ. The J segment lost 4 bases and the V segment lost 5 bases, leaving 8 bases of the junction unmatched. The CDR3 has 16 amino acids. The CDR3 is CASSHSSGGRADTQYF. CDR3 DNA sequence: TGTGCCAGCAGCCATTCTAGCGGGGGGCGCGCAGATACGCAGTATTTT.

The chain recombines TRBV5-5 with TRBJ1-4; 7 nucleotides agree with TRBD1. This CDR3 spans 14 amino acids. With 6 bases clipped from V and 7 bases from J, the junction kept 9 bases outside the gene matches. Per germline, CDR1 SGHKS and CDR2 YYEKEE (reference sequence). The CDR3 loop reads CASNDGTAGEKLFF. CDR3 nucleotides: TGTGCCAGCAACGACGGGACAGCGGGTGAAAAACTGTTTTTT.